The rows below give T cell receptor beta chains drawn from one sample of a study of blood T cell repertoires in COVID-19. Assay: immunoSEQ multiplex PCR; the TCRdb copy retains only in-frame clones and omits some. The table has 52,000 or so clones, roughly 76% seen once. Sequenced input: peripheral blood. The receptors derive from a man aged 45-65 years with active or convalescent COVID-19. CDR3s include the opening cysteine and the closing phenylalanine or tryptophan. The order of the fields is J gene, V gene, clone size, D gene, CDR3 protein, CDR3 DNA. The D gene is left open where the match is weak. Clone size is shown for a subset of rows, as once, few, many or a class of expanded clone.

J gene: TRBJ1-2; V gene: TRBV28; clone size: few; D gene: .; CDR3 protein: CASSFSMGGNYGYTF; CDR3 DNA: TGTGCCAGCAGTTTCTCAATGGGAGGGAACTATGGCTACACCTTC
J gene: TRBJ2-2; V gene: TRBV10-3; clone size: .; D gene: TRBD2; CDR3 protein: CAISVGTSGSSGELFF; CDR3 DNA: TGTGCCATCAGTGTGGGTACTAGCGGGAGCTCCGGGGAGCTGTTTTTT
J gene: TRBJ2-7; V gene: TRBV21-1; clone size: .; D gene: .; CDR3 protein: CASSKVRGDPSYEQYF; CDR3 DNA: TGTGCCAGCAGCAAAGTTCGCGGGGATCCCTCCTACGAGCAGTACTTC
J gene: TRBJ2-1; V gene: TRBV10-1; clone size: few; D gene: TRBD2; CDR3 protein: CASQAGTSGYNEQFF; CDR3 DNA: TGCGCCAGCCAGGCCGGGACTAGCGGATACAATGAGCAGTTCTTC
J gene: TRBJ1-6; V gene: TRBV18; clone size: .; D gene: .; CDR3 protein: CASSMTENNSPLHF; CDR3 DNA: TGTGCCAGCTCAATGACAGAGAATAATTCACCCCTCCACTTT
J gene: TRBJ2-5; V gene: TRBV5-1; clone size: .; D gene: TRBD2; CDR3 protein: CASSLAAGVRYGETQYF; CDR3 DNA: TGCGCCAGCAGCTTGGCCGCGGGAGTACGATACGGAGAGACCCAGTACTTC
J gene: TRBJ1-6; V gene: TRBV6-6; clone size: .; D gene: .; CDR3 protein: CASSWDTYNSPLHF; CDR3 DNA: TGTGCCAGCAGTTGGGACACTTACAATTCACCCCTCCACTTT
J gene: TRBJ1-6; V gene: TRBV3-1/TRBV3-2; clone size: .; D gene: .; CDR3 protein: CASSPLQNNSPLHF; CDR3 DNA: TGTGCCAGCAGCCCTCTGCAGAACAATTCACCCCTCCACTTT
J gene: TRBJ1-1; V gene: TRBV15; clone size: .; D gene: TRBD1; CDR3 protein: CATSNRDRGRITEAFF; CDR3 DNA: TGTGCCACCAGCAACCGGGACAGGGGGCGTATCACTGAAGCTTTCTTT
J gene: TRBJ2-7; V gene: TRBV6-5; clone size: .; D gene: .; CDR3 protein: CASSYSSQYSYEQYF; CDR3 DNA: TGTGCCAGCAGTTACTCGTCGCAGTACTCCTACGAGCAGTACTTC
J gene: TRBJ2-5; V gene: TRBV29-1; clone size: once; D gene: TRBD1; CDR3 protein: CSAPGQVQETQYF; CDR3 DNA: TGCAGCGCTCCAGGACAGGTCCAGGAGACCCAGTACTTC
J gene: TRBJ2-2; V gene: TRBV5-1; clone size: .; D gene: .; CDR3 protein: CASSSGNPINTGELFF; CDR3 DNA: TGCGCCAGCAGCTCAGGGAATCCCATTAACACCGGGGAGCTGTTTTTT
J gene: TRBJ1-1; V gene: TRBV6-5; clone size: once; D gene: .; CDR3 protein: CASSPLLTGTEAFF; CDR3 DNA: TGTGCCAGCAGTCCTCTCCTTACAGGGACTGAAGCTTTCTTT
J gene: TRBJ2-1; V gene: TRBV9; clone size: .; D gene: .; CDR3 protein: CASSAQTGTYNEQFF; CDR3 DNA: TGTGCCAGCAGCGCCCAGACAGGTACCTACAATGAGCAGTTCTTC